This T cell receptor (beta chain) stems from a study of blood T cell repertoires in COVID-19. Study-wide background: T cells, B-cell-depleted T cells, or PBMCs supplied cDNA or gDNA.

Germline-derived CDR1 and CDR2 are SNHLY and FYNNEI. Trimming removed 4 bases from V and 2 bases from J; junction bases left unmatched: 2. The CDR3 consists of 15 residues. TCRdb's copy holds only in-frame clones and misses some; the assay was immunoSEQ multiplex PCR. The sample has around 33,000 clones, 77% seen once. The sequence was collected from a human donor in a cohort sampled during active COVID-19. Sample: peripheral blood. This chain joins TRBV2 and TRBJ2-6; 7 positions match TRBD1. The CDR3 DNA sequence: TGTGCCAGCAGTGTTCAGGGGGCTGGGGCCAACGTCCTGACTTTC. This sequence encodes CASSVQGAGANVLTF. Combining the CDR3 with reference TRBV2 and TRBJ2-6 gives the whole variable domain EPEVTQTPSHQVTQMGQEVILRCVPISNHLYFYWYRQILGQKVEFLVSFYNNEISEKSEIFDDQFSVERPDGSNFTLKIRSTKLEDSAMYFCASSVQGAGANVLTFGAGSRLTVL.